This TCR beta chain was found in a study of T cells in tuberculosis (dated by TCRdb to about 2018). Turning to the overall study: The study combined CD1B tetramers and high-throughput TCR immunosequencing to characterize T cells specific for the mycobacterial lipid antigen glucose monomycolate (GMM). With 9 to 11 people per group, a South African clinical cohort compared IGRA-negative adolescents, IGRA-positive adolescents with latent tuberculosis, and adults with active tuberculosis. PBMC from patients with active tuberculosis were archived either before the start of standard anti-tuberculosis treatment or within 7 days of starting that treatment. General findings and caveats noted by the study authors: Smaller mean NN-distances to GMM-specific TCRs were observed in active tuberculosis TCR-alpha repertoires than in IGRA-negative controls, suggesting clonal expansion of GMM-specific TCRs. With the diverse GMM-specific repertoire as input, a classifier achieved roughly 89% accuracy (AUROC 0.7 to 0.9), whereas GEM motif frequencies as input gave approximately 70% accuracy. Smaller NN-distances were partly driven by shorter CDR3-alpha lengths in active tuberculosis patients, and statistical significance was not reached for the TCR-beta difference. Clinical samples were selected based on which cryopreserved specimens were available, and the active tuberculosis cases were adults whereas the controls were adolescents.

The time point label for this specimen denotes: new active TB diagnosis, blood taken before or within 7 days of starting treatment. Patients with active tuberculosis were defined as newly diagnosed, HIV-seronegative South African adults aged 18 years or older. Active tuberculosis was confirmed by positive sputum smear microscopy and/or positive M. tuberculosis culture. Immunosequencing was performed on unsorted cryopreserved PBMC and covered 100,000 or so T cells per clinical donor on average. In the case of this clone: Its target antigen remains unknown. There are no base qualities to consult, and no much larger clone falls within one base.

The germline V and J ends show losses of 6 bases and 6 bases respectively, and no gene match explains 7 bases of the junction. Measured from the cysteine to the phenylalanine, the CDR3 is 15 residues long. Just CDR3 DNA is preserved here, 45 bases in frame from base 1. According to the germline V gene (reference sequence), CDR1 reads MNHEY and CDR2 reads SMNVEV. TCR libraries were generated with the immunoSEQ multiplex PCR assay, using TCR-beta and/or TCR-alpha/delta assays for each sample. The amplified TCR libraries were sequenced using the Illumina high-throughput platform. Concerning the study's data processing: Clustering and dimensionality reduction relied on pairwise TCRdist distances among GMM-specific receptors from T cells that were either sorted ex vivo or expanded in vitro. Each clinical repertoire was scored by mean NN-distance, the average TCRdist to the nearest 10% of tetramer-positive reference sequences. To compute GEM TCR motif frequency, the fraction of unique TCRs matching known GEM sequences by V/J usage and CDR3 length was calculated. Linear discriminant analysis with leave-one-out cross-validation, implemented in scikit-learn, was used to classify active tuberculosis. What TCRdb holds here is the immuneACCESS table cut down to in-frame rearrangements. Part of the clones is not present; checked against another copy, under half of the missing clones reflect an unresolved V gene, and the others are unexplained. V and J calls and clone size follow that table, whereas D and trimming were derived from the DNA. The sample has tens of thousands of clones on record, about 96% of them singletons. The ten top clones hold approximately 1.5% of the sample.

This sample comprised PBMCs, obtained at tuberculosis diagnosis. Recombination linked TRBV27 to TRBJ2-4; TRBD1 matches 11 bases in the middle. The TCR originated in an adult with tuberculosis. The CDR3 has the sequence CASSAGQGGANIQYF. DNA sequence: TGTGCCAGCAGCGCGGGACAGGGGGGTGCAAACATTCAGTACTTC.